Given below is one T cell receptor beta chain in context. Its specificity is not known. The sample belongs to a study of cytomegalovirus exposure and HLA in healthy donors. Study-level results: Later analysis identified 16,951 TCR beta sequences associated with HLA alleles, using a false discovery rate threshold of 0.05. About 90% or about 30% of the time was how often most TCR beta V segments were productive, according to an earlier analysis. With DRB1 most and HLA-C fewest, TCR association rates differed between HLA loci in a later analysis.

While unrecorded immune exposures were likely, the donors were nominally healthy when sampled. PCR employed 60 Vbeta and 13 Jbeta primers. This table comes from immunoSEQ multiplex PCR, and its TCRdb copy is limited to in-frame clones, with some not included. The repertoire consists of around 55,000 clones, with roughly 74% occurring once and the leading ten covering about a third. Germline V gene lookup returns CDR1 MNHEY and CDR2 SMNVEV (reference sequence). This CDR3 has 14 residues. Trimming cost V 2 bases and J 7 bases; bases outside gene matches: 7. The clonotype was recovered from a man between 35 and 55 years old in good health and CMV-seropositive. Material: PBMCs. V gene TRBV27 combines with J gene TRBJ1-2; 7 nucleotides line up with TRBD1. CDR3 sequence (DNA): TGTGCCAGCAGTTTAGACGAAAGGGGGCCTGGCTACACCTTC. Translating it yields CASSLDERGPGYTF.